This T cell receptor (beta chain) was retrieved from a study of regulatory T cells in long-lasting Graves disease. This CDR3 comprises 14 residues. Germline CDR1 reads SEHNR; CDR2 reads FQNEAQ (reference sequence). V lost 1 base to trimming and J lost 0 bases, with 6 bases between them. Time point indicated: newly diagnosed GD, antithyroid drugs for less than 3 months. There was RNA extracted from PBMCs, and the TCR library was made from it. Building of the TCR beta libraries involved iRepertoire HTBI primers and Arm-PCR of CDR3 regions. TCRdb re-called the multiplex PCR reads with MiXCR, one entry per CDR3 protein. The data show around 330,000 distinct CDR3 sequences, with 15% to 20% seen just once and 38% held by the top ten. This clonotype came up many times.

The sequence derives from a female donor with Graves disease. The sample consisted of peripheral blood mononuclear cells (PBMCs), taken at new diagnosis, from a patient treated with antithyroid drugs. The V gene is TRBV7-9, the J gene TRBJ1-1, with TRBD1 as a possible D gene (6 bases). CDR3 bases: TGTGCCAGCAGCTTAGACAGGGTGAACACTGAAGCTTTCTTT. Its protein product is CASSLDRVNTEAFF.